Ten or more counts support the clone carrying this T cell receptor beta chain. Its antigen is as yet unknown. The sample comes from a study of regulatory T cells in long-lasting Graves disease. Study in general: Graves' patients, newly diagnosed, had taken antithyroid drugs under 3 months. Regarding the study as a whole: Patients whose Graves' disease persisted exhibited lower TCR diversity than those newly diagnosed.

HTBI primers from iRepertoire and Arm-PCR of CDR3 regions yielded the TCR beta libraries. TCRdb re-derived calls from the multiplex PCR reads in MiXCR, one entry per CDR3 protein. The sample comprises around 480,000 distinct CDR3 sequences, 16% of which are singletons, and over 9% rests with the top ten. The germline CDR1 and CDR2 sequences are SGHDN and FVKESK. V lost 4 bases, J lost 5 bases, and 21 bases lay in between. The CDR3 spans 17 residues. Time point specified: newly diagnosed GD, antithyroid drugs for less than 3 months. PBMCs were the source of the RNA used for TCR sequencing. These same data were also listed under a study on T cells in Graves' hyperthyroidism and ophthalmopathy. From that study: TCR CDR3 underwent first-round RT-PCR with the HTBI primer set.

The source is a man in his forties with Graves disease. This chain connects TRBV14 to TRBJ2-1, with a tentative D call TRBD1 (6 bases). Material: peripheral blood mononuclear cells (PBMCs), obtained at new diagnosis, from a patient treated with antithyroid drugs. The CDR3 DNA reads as TGTGCCAGCAGCCCCCGTCAGGGGCCGGTCACCCACAATGAGCAGTTCTTC. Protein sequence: CASSPRQGPVTHNEQFF.